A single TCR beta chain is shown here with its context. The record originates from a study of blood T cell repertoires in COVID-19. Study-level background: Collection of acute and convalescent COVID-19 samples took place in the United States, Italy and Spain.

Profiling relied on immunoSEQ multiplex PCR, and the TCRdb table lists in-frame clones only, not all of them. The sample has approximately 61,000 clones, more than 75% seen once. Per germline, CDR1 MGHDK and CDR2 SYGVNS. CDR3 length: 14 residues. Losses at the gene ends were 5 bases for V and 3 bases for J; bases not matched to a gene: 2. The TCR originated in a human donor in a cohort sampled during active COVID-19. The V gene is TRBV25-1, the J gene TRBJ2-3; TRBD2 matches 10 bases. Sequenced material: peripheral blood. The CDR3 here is CASSPSGRTDTQYF. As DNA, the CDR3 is TGTGCCAGCAGTCCTAGCGGGAGAACAGATACGCAGTATTTT.